This T cell receptor (beta chain) came from a study of cytomegalovirus exposure and HLA in healthy donors. The study's findings and limits: Confirmation was obtained in vitro that three CMV-associated chains are specific for CMV antigens.

Separation from the roughly 670-subject first cohort characterized the roughly 130-subject validation cohort, to which the donors belonged. Assay used: immunoSEQ multiplex PCR; TCRdb lists only in-frame clones, some missing. Seen here are over 150,000 clones, 65% to 90% observed once, and the top ten hold roughly 13%. About this clone: Its antigen is not known.

The sequencing sample was made of PBMCs. This TCR was sampled from a woman in her 30s in good health and CMV-seropositive.

In DNA, the CDR3 is TGTGCCAGCAGTTTATCTGACAGGGGGCCGGATGGCTACACCTTC. Translation: CASSLSDRGPDGYTF. The chain carries TRBV27 and TRBJ1-2; 10 bases agree with TRBD1. Germline values: CDR1 MNHEY, CDR2 SMNVEV (reference sequence). Trimming cost V 0 bases and J 6 bases; bases outside gene matches: 4. This CDR3 comprises 15 residues.